The 30 T cell receptor beta chains listed next were all sequenced from one sample in a study of early T cells in non-severe SARS-CoV-2 infection (dated by TCRdb to about 2021). Receptor amplification or capture employed 5' RACE. The sequencer was a NextSeq 500. TCRdb reprocessed the public reads (quality trimming at Q25 with fastp, clone calling with MiXCR) and kept in-frame beta chains. Identical CDR3 protein sequences are pooled into one entry, listed with their most common genes and DNA. The sample includes 50,000 to 70,000 distinct CDR3 sequences, with about 16% observed a single time. 10% of the sample is held by the ten biggest clonotypes. Sequenced material: whole blood, taken at baseline. Source of these receptors: an adult who was a healthcare worker with PCR-confirmed SARS-CoV-2 infection or an uninfected control (not recorded which).

This clonotype came up many times. The J gene is TRBJ2-7, the V gene TRBV6-1, with D possibly matching TRBD1 (5 bases). The CDR3 extends over 14 amino acids. Between the trimmed V and J ends, which lost 9 bases and 3 bases, there was a span of 18 bases. Germline V gene sequence: CDR1 MNHNS, CDR2 SASEGT. The CDR3 spells CARYDSNSIYEQYF. The CDR3 region has the DNA TGTGCCAGATACGACAGCAACTCGATCTACGAGCAGTACTTC.

The chain recombines TRBV10-1 with TRBJ2-3; perhaps TRBD2 as D (5 bases). Between the trimmed V and J ends, which lost 5 bases and 2 bases, there was a span of 11 bases. Germline loops: CDR1 WNHNN, CDR2 SYGVQD (reference sequence). The length of the CDR3 is 14 residues. The CDR3 DNA sequence: TGCGCCAGCAGTTTGGGAGTCAACACAGATACGCAGTATTTT. This gives the protein CASSLGVNTDTQYF.

The rearrangement links TRBV6-6 to TRBJ2-1; 7 nucleotides match TRBD2. This CDR3 region has 14 residues. With 5 bases clipped from V and 5 bases from J, the junction kept 6 bases outside the gene matches. The germline V gene has CDR1 MNHNY and CDR2 SVGAGI (reference sequence). DNA of the CDR3: TGTGCCAGCAGTCAGTGGGGGGGTAACAATGAGCAGTTCTTC. It yields the protein CASSQWGGNNEQFF.

The chain joins TRBV7-9 to TRBJ2-3, with D uncertain. The germline V and J ends were trimmed by 0 bases and 4 bases, with 11 bases remaining between them. The germline V gene encodes CDR1 SEHNR and CDR2 FQNEAQ (reference sequence). The CDR3 has 15 amino acids. This CDR3 is CASSLAGNLADTQYF. In DNA form, the CDR3 reads TGTGCCAGCAGCTTAGCGGGTAATCTCGCAGATACGCAGTATTTT.

This clonotype came up many times. This rearrangement joins TRBV29-1 to TRBJ2-1; D possibly corresponds to TRBD2 (6 bases). Germline lookup yields CDR1 SQVTM and CDR2 ANQGSEA. V lost 7 bases and J 9 bases, leaving 22 bases between the germline ends. The CDR3 runs to 14 residues. The CDR3 DNA sequence: TGCAGCGGCGGGGAATGGGGGGTGCCGGGTGAGCAGTTCTTC. It is translated as CSGGEWGVPGEQFF.

There are many counts of this clonotype. The rearrangement joins TRBV28 to TRBJ2-1; TRBD2 agrees at 8 bases. The ends lost 7 bases at V and 3 bases at J; junction bases unmatched: 5. The CDR3 contains 14 residues. Germline V gene sequence: CDR1 MDHEN, CDR2 SYDVKM. The CDR3 region has the DNA TGTGCCAGCATTCGGGGGGGCGACTACAATGAGCAGTTCTTC. Translation: CASIRGGDYNEQFF.

In its sample, this clonotype was seen a few times. The chain combines TRBV19 with TRBJ2-5; D may be TRBD1 (6 bases). There are 13 residues in the CDR3. The V end was cut by 6 bases, the J end by 3 bases, with 11 bases between. Germline CDR1 reads LNHDA; CDR2 reads SQIVND (reference sequence). The CDR3 DNA reads TGTGCCAGTAGGCGAGGGGGTAAAGAGACCCAGTACTTC. Amino acid sequence: CASRRGGKETQYF.

This clonotype was seen more than once but under ten times. The gene calls are TRBV6-1 and TRBJ1-3; unclear D gene. V dropped 8 bases and J dropped 6 bases, with 17 bases sitting between them. CDR3 size: 14 residues. The germline CDR1 and CDR2 sequences are MNHNS and SASEGT. The CDR3 is CASRETTVENTIYF. CDR3 bases: TGTGCCAGCCGCGAGACCACGGTCGAAAACACCATATATTTT.

The rearrangement uses TRBV11-2 and TRBJ1-4; possibly TRBD1 for D (6 bases). The CDR3 has 15 amino acids. The V and J ends lost 5 bases and 8 bases respectively, with 18 bases between them. Germline CDR1 and CDR2: SGHAT and FQNNGV. The CDR3 loop reads CASSHNGGGEEKLFF. The DNA for the CDR3 is TGTGCCAGCAGCCATAATGGGGGGGGCGAAGAAAAACTGTTTTTT. Full variable domain (missing parts from reference TRBV11-2 and TRBJ1-4): EAGVAQSPRYKIIEKRQSVAFWCNPISGHATLYWYQQILGQGPKLLIQFQNNGVVDDSQLPKDRFSAERLKGVDSTLKIQPAKLEDSAVYLCASSHNGGGEEKLFFGSGTQLSVL.

The chain carries TRBV4-1 and TRBJ2-3, with TRBD1 matching over 10 bases. CDR3 length: 17 amino acids. The junction had 8 bases not matched to a gene; V was cut back by 4 bases and J by 1 base. Germline-derived CDR1 and CDR2 are MGHRA and YSYEKL. The CDR3 DNA follows: TGCGCCAGCAGCCGTACAGAGACAGGGGGCGGCACAGATACGCAGTATTTT. It yields the protein CASSRTETGGGTDTQYF.

The sample holds many counts of this clonotype. The rearrangement uses TRBV9 and TRBJ2-7; possibly TRBD2 for D (5 bases). Trimming stripped 3 bases from V and 2 bases from J, with 12 bases between. This CDR3 contains 14 residues. Germline-derived CDR1 and CDR2 are SGDLS and YYNGEE. CDR3 DNA: TGTGCCAGCAGCGCCGACTACCTCACCTACGAGCAGTACTTC. Residues: CASSADYLTYEQYF.

This clonotype has a handful of counts. The chain links TRBV28 to TRBJ2-1; TRBD2 aligns across 10 bases. J was trimmed by 5 bases and V by 8 bases; bases with no gene match: 6. This CDR3 has 14 amino acids. Per the germline V gene, CDR1 is MDHEN and CDR2 is SYDVKM. CDR3 bases: TGTGCCAGCCATACACTAGCGGGGAACAATGAGCAGTTCTTC. This sequence encodes CASHTLAGNNEQFF.

This chain links TRBV7-2 with TRBJ2-7; D is possibly TRBD2 (5 bases). V was cut by 1 base and J by 0 bases, with 7 bases left in between. CDR3 length: 14 residues. Germline V gene lookup returns CDR1 SGHTA and CDR2 FQGNSA. DNA of the CDR3: TGTGCCAGCAGCTTAGGGCGGGCCTCCTACGAGCAGTACTTC. Its translation is CASSLGRASYEQYF.

This clonotype was recorded a few times. The CDR3: CASSLAQGTGQPQHF. The CDR3, as DNA: TGTGCCAGCAGTCTCGCACAGGGGACTGGTCAGCCCCAGCATTTT. This chain joins TRBV6-6 and TRBJ1-5, with TRBD1 matching 7 bases. CDR1 and CDR2 (germline): MNHNY, SVGAGI (reference sequence). V was clipped by 5 bases and J by 6 bases; unmatched bases: 10. The CDR3 has 15 residues.

This clonotype was counted only a few times. The rearrangement uses TRBV7-9 and TRBJ2-3; perhaps TRBD2 as D (6 bases). The V gene's germline CDR1 is SEHNR and CDR2 FQNEAQ (reference sequence). This CDR3 has 14 amino acids. Trimming took 5 bases from V and 2 from J, leaving 11 bases between them. CDR3 DNA sequence: TGTGCCAGCAGCCCCTGGGGGGTCACAGATACGCAGTATTTT. Translation: CASSPWGVTDTQYF.

This clonotype was counted only a few times. The rearrangement joins TRBV12-3 or TRBV12-4 to TRBJ2-2; 7 positions match TRBD1. Losses at the gene ends were 7 bases for V and 1 base for J; bases not matched to a gene: 6. The CDR3 length is 15 residues. CDR3 protein: CASTRRTGNTGELFF. CDR3 coding DNA: TGTGCCAGCACCCGGCGGACAGGGAACACCGGGGAGCTGTTTTTT.

The V call is TRBV6-6, the J call TRBJ1-4; D is ambiguous. The germline V gene has CDR1 MNHNY and CDR2 SVGAGI (reference sequence). The CDR3 loop spans 12 amino acids. V lost 10 bases to trimming and J lost 2 bases, with 8 bases between them. The CDR3 spells CATSWTNEKLFF. CDR3 DNA sequence: TGTGCCACGTCGTGGACTAATGAAAAACTGTTTTTT.

V usage is TRBV7-2 and J usage is TRBJ2-1; 10 bases align to TRBD2. The junction had 5 bases not matched to a gene; V was cut back by 0 bases and J by 0 bases. Germline V gene lookup returns CDR1 SGHTA and CDR2 FQGNSA. The CDR3 has 18 residues. CDR3: CASSLASSGSFSYNEQFF. Here the CDR3 DNA reads TGTGCCAGCAGCTTAGCGTCTAGCGGGAGTTTCTCCTACAATGAGCAGTTCTTC.

This clonotype was seen only a few times. The chain uses TRBV11-2 and TRBJ1-2, with D possibly being TRBD1 (5 bases). The V end lost 0 bases, the J end lost 2 bases, and 7 bases lay between the germline ends. Germline V gives CDR1 SGHAT, CDR2 FQNNGV. The CDR3 is 14 residues long. CDR3 nucleotides: TGTGCCAGCAGCTTAGAGGGACTGAACTATGGCTACACCTTC. Amino acid sequence: CASSLEGLNYGYTF.

This clonotype was counted between two and nine times. The chain links TRBV7-8 to TRBJ2-4; weak D call: TRBD1 (6 bases). V was shortened by 5 bases and J by 9 bases, with 14 bases between the two germline ends. Germline V gene sequence: CDR1 SGHVS, CDR2 FQNEAQ. The CDR3 is made up of 13 amino acids. CDR3 in DNA: TGTGCCAGCAGCCCGAACAGGGAAGGCATTCAGTACTTC. It encodes CASSPNREGIQYF.

This clonotype was picked up a small number of times. The chain recombines TRBV28 with TRBJ2-1; 8 positions agree with TRBD2. The CDR3 length is 14 residues. Germline values: CDR1 MDHEN, CDR2 SYDVKM. With 8 bases clipped from V and 1 base from J, the junction kept 4 bases outside the gene matches. The CDR3 region has the DNA TGTGCCAGCCTACTAGCGGATTCCTACAATGAGCAGTTCTTC. Protein sequence: CASLLADSYNEQFF.

The rearrangement joins TRBV6-1 to TRBJ2-5; a weak D match, TRBD1 (6 bases). The germline CDR1 and CDR2 sequences are MNHNS and SASEGT. CDR3 length: 13 amino acids. Trimming removed 6 bases at V and 3 bases at J, with 11 bases between. CDR3 bases: TGTGCCAGCAGCCAAGACAGGAAAGAGACCCAGTACTTC. Encoded protein: CASSQDRKETQYF.

This clonotype showed up just a few times. V gene TRBV6-4 combines with J gene TRBJ2-7; 10 positions agree with TRBD2. CDR1 is MRHNA, CDR2 SNTAGT, per germline. After removal of 2 bases from V and 6 bases from J, the junction contained 4 bases not matched to a gene. CDR3 length equals 14 residues. The DNA for the CDR3 is TGTGCCAGCAGTGACCGAGCGGGAGGGACCGAGCAGTACTTC. Protein product: CASSDRAGGTEQYF.

A few counts support this clonotype. The chain carries TRBV29-1 and TRBJ2-1; 8 bases are shared with TRBD2. This CDR3 is 14 amino acids long. Germline-derived CDR1 and CDR2 are SQVTM and ANQGSEA. Trimming took 7 bases from V and 3 from J; bases not matched to a gene: 8. The CDR3 coding sequence is TGCAGCGGCATACTAGCGGAGCGCTACAATGAGCAGTTCTTC. Its protein is CSGILAERYNEQFF.

A few counts support this clonotype. The V gene is TRBV3-1, the J gene TRBJ2-1; 11 nucleotides agree with TRBD1. The CDR3 runs 16 residues. CDR1 and CDR2 (germline): LGHDT, YNNKEL (reference sequence). The ends lost 4 bases at V and 6 bases at J; junction bases unmatched: 8. DNA for the CDR3: TGTGCCAGCAGCCCGATTAGGGACAGGGGGGGCAATGAGCAGTTCTTC. Protein product: CASSPIRDRGGNEQFF.

The chain joins TRBV2 to TRBJ2-1, with TRBD2 identical over 12 bases. The ends lost 7 bases at V and 9 bases at J; junction bases unmatched: 16. This CDR3 has 17 residues. The germline V gene has CDR1 SNHLY and CDR2 FYNNEI. The CDR3 protein is CASTDDLRLAGESEQFF. The CDR3 bases are TGTGCCAGCACTGATGACCTCCGACTAGCGGGAGAAAGTGAGCAGTTCTTC.

This clonotype turned up a few times. The CDR3 sequence: CASSPIPGTGVTEAFF. The CDR3 bases are TGTGCCAGCAGCCCAATTCCCGGGACAGGGGTCACTGAAGCTTTCTTT. The chain links TRBV7-6 to TRBJ1-1; 10 bases agree with TRBD1. Germline V gene lookup returns CDR1 SGHVS and CDR2 FNYEAQ. The length of the CDR3 is 16 residues. V shed 5 bases, J shed 4 bases, and the junction held 10 bases outside the gene matches. The full variable domain, in which reference TRBV7-6 and TRBJ1-1 provide the parts outside the CDR3, is GAGVSQSPRYKVTKRGQDVALRCDPISGHVSLYWYRQALGQGPEFLTYFNYEAQQDKSGLPNDRFSAERPEGSISTLTIQRTEQRDSAMYRCASSPIPGTGVTEAFFGQGTRLTVV.

This clonotype qualifies as medium-sized (0.01 to 0.1%). The rearrangement joins TRBV6-6 to TRBJ2-1; D is unresolved. The CDR3 is made up of 12 amino acids. V lost 5 bases, J lost 4 bases, and 6 bases lay in between. Germline V gene sequence: CDR1 MNHNY, CDR2 SVGAGI (reference sequence). CDR3 sequence: CASSRPYNEQFF. The CDR3 region has the DNA TGTGCCAGCAGTCGCCCGTACAATGAGCAGTTCTTC.

This clonotype has just a few counts. The rearrangement links TRBV20-1 to TRBJ2-3; D not certain. The V gene lost 0 bases and the J gene lost 4 bases, with 11 bases spanning the gap. The CDR3 extends over 14 amino acids. Germline values: CDR1 DFQATT, CDR2 SNEGSKA (reference sequence). The CDR3 DNA reads TGCAGTGCTAGAGATCAAGTCCGGGCAGATACGCAGTATTTT. Its translation: CSARDQVRADTQYF.

A few counts support this clonotype. This sequence joins TRBV11-2 and TRBJ2-5; D perhaps matches TRBD2 (6 bases). CDR1 is SGHAT, CDR2 FQNNGV, per germline. CDR3 length: 16 amino acids. V was clipped by 4 bases and J by 1 base, with 16 bases between them. The DNA for the CDR3 is TGTGCCAGCAGCTCCCTTTCCGGGGGAGGCCAAGAGACCCAGTACTTC. Protein sequence: CASSSLSGGGQETQYF.